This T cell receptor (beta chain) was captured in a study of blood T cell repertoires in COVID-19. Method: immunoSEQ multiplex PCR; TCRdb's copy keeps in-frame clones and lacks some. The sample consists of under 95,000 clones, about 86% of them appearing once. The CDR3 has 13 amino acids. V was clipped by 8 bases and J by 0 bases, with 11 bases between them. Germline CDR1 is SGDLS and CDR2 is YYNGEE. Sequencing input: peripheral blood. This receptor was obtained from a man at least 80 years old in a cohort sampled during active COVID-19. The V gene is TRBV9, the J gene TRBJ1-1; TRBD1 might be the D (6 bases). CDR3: CASNRDLNTEAFF. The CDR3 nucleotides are TGTGCCAGTAACAGGGACCTGAACACTGAAGCTTTCTTT.